Presented here are 21 T cell receptor beta chains from one specimen sequenced in a study of Graves' ophthalmopathy and Graves' hyperthyroidism. Transcripts of RNA were the source for amplifying TCR beta CDR3 regions. Second-round multiplex PCR came after a first-round RT-PCR that employed HTBI primers. TCRdb re-analysed the multiplex PCR reads in MiXCR, keeping a single row per CDR3 protein. The sample includes roughly 400,000 distinct CDR3 sequences, approximately 18% of them seen just once. Sequencing was carried out using peripheral blood. The receptors come from an adult woman with stable Graves' hyperthyroidism.

The genes are TRBV2 and TRBJ1-5, with D possibly TRBD1 on 5 matching bases. Germline V gives CDR1 SNHLY, CDR2 FYNNEI. Trimming left V 7 bases short and J 5 bases short, with 12 bases between. This CDR3 contains 13 residues. CDR3 protein: CASKKGQYQPQHF. DNA of the CDR3: TGTGCCAGCAAGAAGGGGCAATATCAGCCCCAGCATTTT.

There are many counts of this clonotype. The chain carries TRBV20-1 and TRBJ1-2; no clear D. CDR3 size: 13 residues. CDR1 is DFQATT and CDR2 is SNEGSKA in the germline V gene (reference sequence). Deletions cut 1 base from V and 1 base from J, with 7 bases between. CDR3 residues: CSARAAVNYGYTF. The CDR3 region has the DNA TGCAGTGCTAGAGCGGCCGTTAACTATGGCTACACCTTC.

This clonotype was found many times. The CDR3 region is CASSVPQGNTEQYF. CDR3 bases: TGTGCCAGCAGCGTACCACAGGGTAATACGGAGCAGTACTTC. This sequence joins TRBV5-6 and TRBJ2-7, with a tentative D call TRBD1 (6 bases). The V end lost 4 bases, the J end lost 7 bases, and 18 bases lay between the germline ends. CDR3 length: 14 residues. Germline V lookup: CDR1 SGHDT, CDR2 YYEEEE.

This clonotype was detected many times. The chain employs TRBV7-8 and TRBJ1-1; the D gene is possibly TRBD1 (5 bases). Germline-derived CDR1 and CDR2 are SGHVS and FQNEAQ. The CDR3 length is 14 residues. V dropped 7 bases and J dropped 0 bases, with 12 bases sitting between them. The CDR3 loop reads CASKIRDVNTEAFF. CDR3 DNA: TGTGCCAGCAAGATCAGGGATGTGAACACTGAAGCTTTCTTT.

This clonotype showed up many times. The rearrangement joins TRBV27 to TRBJ2-5, with D unclear. CDR3 length: 14 amino acids. The V gene lost 2 bases and the J gene lost 4 bases, with 11 bases spanning the gap. The germline V gene encodes CDR1 MNHEY and CDR2 SMNVEV (reference sequence). The DNA for the CDR3 is TGTGCCAGCAGTTTACTACCTCGGTCAGAGACCCAGTACTTC. This codes for CASSLLPRSETQYF.

There are many counts of this clonotype. V is TRBV18 and J is TRBJ2-5; possible D gene TRBD2, 6 bases. This CDR3 comprises 14 residues. With 3 bases removed from V and 5 bases from J, the gap between germline ends came to 13 bases. Germline assignment: CDR1 KGHSH and CDR2 LQKENI. The CDR3 here is CASSPSRRAETQYF. As DNA, the CDR3 is TGTGCCAGCTCACCGAGCAGGAGGGCGGAGACCCAGTACTTC. The full variable domain, with the rest looked up from reference TRBV18 and TRBJ2-5, is NAGVMQNPRHLVRRRGQEARLRCSPMKGHSHVYWYRQLPEEGLKFMVYLQKENIIDESGMPKERFSAEFPKEGPSILRIQQVVRGDSAAYFCASSPSRRAETQYFGPGTRLLVL.

This clonotype was seen many times. The genes are TRBV12-3 or TRBV12-4 and TRBJ2-7, with 12 bases matching TRBD1. There are 17 residues in the CDR3. After removal of 4 bases from V and 3 bases from J, the junction contained 10 bases not matched to a gene. CDR3 protein: CASSSPPGTGGIYEQYF. The CDR3 DNA is TGTGCCAGCAGTTCCCCTCCTGGGACAGGGGGCATCTACGAGCAGTACTTC.

Comment on this clonotype: The CDR3 does not end in the conserved phenylalanine or tryptophan, so this is likely a read error. The V call is TRBV24-1, the J call TRBJ2-2; D is uncertain. Trimming stripped 6 bases from V and 4 bases from J, with 8 bases between. The CDR3 spans 13 residues. Germline lookup yields CDR1 KGHDR and CDR2 SFDVKD. In DNA, the CDR3 is TGTGCCACCAGTCCCCCGGTCACCGGGGAGCTGTTTTAT. This sequence encodes CATSPPVTGELFY.

The table lists this clonotype with many counts. The V gene is TRBV6-9, the J gene TRBJ2-5, with 8 bases that match TRBD1. CDR1 and CDR2 from the germline V gene are MNHGY and SVAAGI. The CDR3 covers 16 residues. V lost 4 bases, J lost 3 bases, and 10 bases stayed unmatched. The CDR3 DNA reads as TGTGCCAGCAGTTGGCTATGGACAGGGATGAAAGAGACCCAGTACTTC. It is translated as CASSWLWTGMKETQYF.

This clonotype has at least ten counts. This chain uses TRBV12-5 with TRBJ2-4; 11 nucleotides align to TRBD2. This CDR3 has 17 residues. Germline V gene data show CDR1 as LGHNT and CDR2 as FRNRAP. The V and J ends lost 0 bases and 9 bases, in that order; junction bases with no gene match: 10. The CDR3 protein is CASGLVLGLAGGVIQYF. The CDR3, as DNA: TGTGCTAGTGGTTTGGTACTCGGGCTAGCGGGAGGTGTCATTCAGTACTTC.

In this sample, this clonotype turned up once. A much larger clone differs by one base, so this may be a read error. The chain carries TRBV4-1 and TRBJ2-5; possibly TRBD1 for D (6 bases). The CDR3 is 16 amino acids. The germline V and J ends were trimmed by 7 bases and 0 bases, with 18 bases remaining between them. CDR1 MGHRA and CDR2 YSYEKL come from the germline V gene. Written as DNA, the CDR3 is TGCGCCAGCATCCAGGTTGCCGGGACACACCAAGAGACCCAGTACTTC. It yields the protein CASIQVAGTHQETQYF.

CDR3 protein: CASSARTSVLYEQYF. The CDR3 DNA is TGTGCCAGCAGTGCTCGGACTAGCGTCCTTTACGAGCAGTACTTC. The chain joins TRBV27 to TRBJ2-7, with TRBD2 identical over 9 bases. From germline, CDR1 is MNHEY and CDR2 SMNVEV (reference sequence). CDR3 size: 15 residues. The J segment lost 4 bases and the V segment lost 5 bases, leaving 9 bases of the junction unmatched.

This clonotype was seen repeatedly, ten times or more. The chain carries TRBV29-1 and TRBJ2-5, with D possibly called TRBD1 or TRBD2 (6 bases each). Trimming left V 3 bases short and J 4 bases short, with 27 bases between. CDR1 SQVTM and CDR2 ANQGSEA come from the germline V gene. The CDR3 has 18 residues. DNA for the CDR3: TGCAGCGTTGATACCCCGACTGATGTCGGGGGCGAAGGAGAGACCCAGTACTTC. Amino acid sequence: CSVDTPTDVGGEGETQYF.

V and J are TRBV6-2 or TRBV6-3 and TRBJ2-7; 10 bases align to TRBD1. Germline loops: CDR1 MNHEY, CDR2 SVGEGT. The CDR3 is 16 residues long. Germline trimming cut 6 bases from V and 5 bases from J; bases unmatched to any gene: 13. CDR3 DNA sequence: TGTGCCAGCAGCTTTTACCGGGACAGGGGAAGAAACGAGCAGTACTTC. Protein: CASSFYRDRGRNEQYF.

This clonotype was picked up many times. As DNA, the CDR3 is TGTGCCAGCAGTTCGACTTGGACTAGCGGCCCCTACGAGCAGTACTTC. This translates into CASSSTWTSGPYEQYF. The genes are TRBV28 and TRBJ2-7, with 10 bases identical to TRBD2. V lost 4 bases to trimming and J lost 2 bases; unmatched junction nucleotides: 8. The germline V gene has CDR1 MDHEN and CDR2 SYDVKM. The CDR3 covers 16 residues.

This clonotype has at least ten counts. V and J are TRBV15 and TRBJ2-2; D perhaps matches TRBD2 (5 bases). The V gene lost 2 bases and the J gene lost 4 bases, with 14 bases spanning the gap. Germline V lookup: CDR1 LNHNV, CDR2 YYDKDF (reference sequence). This CDR3 is 16 amino acids long. The CDR3 coding sequence is TGTGCCACCAGCAGATTTGAGGCTAGCAGCACCGGGGAGCTGTTTTTT. It translates to CATSRFEASSTGELFF.

This clonotype was seen a single time. The V gene is TRBV12-3 or TRBV12-4, the J gene TRBJ1-1; D may be TRBD1 (6 bases). With 4 bases removed from V and 4 bases from J, the gap between germline ends came to 25 bases. The CDR3 spans 18 residues. The chain's CDR3 is CASSSRVLLANRVTEAFF. The DNA of the CDR3 is TGTGCCAGCAGTTCCCGGGTCCTCTTAGCGAACAGGGTCACTGAAGCTTTCTTT.

This clonotype turned up a few times. The germline gene is not matched at one end of the junction; a read error may be the cause. J is TRBJ1-6 and V is TRBV7-3, with a possible D match to TRBD1 (6 bases). The CDR3 sequence is 15 residues long. Germline assignment: CDR1 SGHTA and CDR2 FQGTGA. The CDR3 loop reads CASSLSGGYTSPLHF. The CDR3 coding sequence is TGTGCCAGCAGCTTATCCGGGGGCTATACTTCACCCCTCCACTTT.

This clonotype has ten or more counts. V usage is TRBV28 and J usage is TRBJ2-7, with a tentative D call TRBD1 (5 bases). V was shortened by 5 bases and J by 0 bases, with 11 bases between the two germline ends. CDR3 length: 14 amino acids. The germline gives CDR1 MDHEN, CDR2 SYDVKM. CDR3 sequence reads: CASSAHRISYEQYF. The CDR3 bases are TGTGCCAGCAGTGCCCACAGGATCTCCTACGAGCAGTACTTC.

The rearrangement links TRBV2 to TRBJ1-5; D remains unclear. Germline V gives CDR1 SNHLY, CDR2 FYNNEI. V gave up 6 bases and J gave up 5 bases, with 8 bases separating them. CDR3 length: 12 residues. This chain's CDR3 is CASRTRYQPQHF. The CDR3, as DNA: TGTGCCAGCAGGACGCGTTATCAGCCCCAGCATTTT.

The sample holds many counts of this clonotype. The chain combines TRBV6-2 or TRBV6-3 with TRBJ1-5; D is undetermined. The CDR3 contains 13 residues. Germline CDR1 reads MNHEY; CDR2 reads SVGEGT. Trimming pared 0 bases from V and 6 bases from J, leaving 6 bases between. CDR3 in amino acids: CASSYSRFQPQHF. DNA of the CDR3: TGTGCCAGCAGTTACTCCCGGTTTCAGCCCCAGCATTTT.